The text below deals with one T cell receptor (beta chain). In the source study's methods: Estimates of nucleated cell counts were drawn from the amplification of reference gene primers. The data were produced by immunoSEQ multiplex PCR, yet TCRdb's version contains in-frame clones alone and is incomplete. The DNA gave D and trimming, while V, J and clone size come from that table. This table has about 270,000 clones, roughly 85% appearing once. The sample originates from a study of blood T cell repertoires in COVID-19. Study at large: COVID-19 samples, acute and convalescent, were from the United States, Italy and Spain. T cells, B-cell-depleted T cells, or PBMCs provided the cDNA or gDNA that served as material.

Trimming cost V 5 bases and J 3 bases; bases outside gene matches: 5. Germline CDR1 and CDR2: SGHNT and YENEEA. The CDR3 contains 15 residues. This clonotype was sampled from a woman in her late teens or twenties with acute or convalescent COVID-19. The specimen was peripheral blood. This sequence joins TRBV11-3 and TRBJ2-2; 8 bases are shared with TRBD1. The CDR3 loop is CASSETGDHTGELFF. CDR3 nucleotides: TGTGCCAGCAGCGAGACAGGGGATCACACCGGGGAGCTGTTTTTT.